These T cell receptor beta chains were read from a single sample in a study of regulatory T cells in long-lasting Graves disease. TCRdb re-called the multiplex PCR reads with MiXCR, one entry per CDR3 protein. The sample has 310,000 or so distinct CDR3 sequences; more than 20% are singletons. The sequencing here drew on peripheral blood mononuclear cells (PBMCs), taken when the disease was refractory, from a patient treated with antithyroid drugs. The receptor source for this set is a female donor with Graves disease. CDR3s include the opening cysteine and the closing phenylalanine or tryptophan. Each record gives: D gene, V gene, J gene, clone size, CDR3 DNA, CDR3 protein. A D gene is named only where the DNA matches it firmly. Only part of the rows carry a size: once, few, many, or a class if the clone is expanded.

D: .; V: TRBV28; J: TRBJ1-3; size: .; DNA: TGTGCCAGCAGTAGGGAGGGCTCCGGCACCATATATTTT; CDR3: CASSREGSGTIYF
D: .; V: TRBV2; J: TRBJ1-1; size: few; DNA: TGTGCCGGGCTACAGAACACTGAAGCTTTCTTT; CDR3: CAGLQNTEAFF
D: .; V: TRBV28; J: TRBJ1-1; size: many; DNA: TGTGCCAGCAGTTTATTTGCTACTACTGAAGCTTTCTTT; CDR3: CASSLFATTEAFF
D: .; V: TRBV28; J: TRBJ2-7; size: many; DNA: TGTGCCAGCAATCAGGCTGGGTTCCTCTACGAGCAGTACTTC; CDR3: CASNQAGFLYEQYF
D: .; V: TRBV28; J: TRBJ1-1; size: few; DNA: TGTGCCAGCAAAAACGGGGGTGAAGCTTTCTTT; CDR3: CASKNGGEAFF
D: .; V: TRBV28; J: TRBJ2-5; size: many; DNA: TGTGCCAGCAGCTTCAGGGAAAAAGAGACCCAGTACTTC; CDR3: CASSFREKETQYF
D: .; V: TRBV29-1; J: TRBJ1-2; size: few; DNA: TGCAGCGTTGAAGCTCAGGGGCCTCAAAAATATGGCTACACCTTC; CDR3: CSVEAQGPQKYGYTF
D: TRBD1; V: TRBV12-3/TRBV12-4; J: TRBJ1-1; size: many; DNA: TGTGCCAGCGGCGACAGGGTTGGTCCGAACACTGAAGCTTTCTTT; CDR3: CASGDRVGPNTEAFF
D: .; V: TRBV29-1; J: TRBJ1-1; size: many; DNA: TGCAGCGTTCGGGACGTTGACACTGAAGCTTTCTTT; CDR3: CSVRDVDTEAFF
D: .; V: TRBV27; J: TRBJ1-4; size: .; DNA: TGTGCCAGCAGTCCCTCCCCTGGGACTGCAACTAATGAAAAACTGTTTTTT; CDR3: CASSPSPGTATNEKLFF
D: .; V: TRBV15; J: TRBJ2-4; size: few; DNA: TGTGCCACCAGCAGAGAAAACCAGGGTTCTAGGGACTTC; CDR3: CATSRENQGSRDF
D: .; V: TRBV6-1; J: TRBJ2-7; size: few; DNA: TGTGCCAGCAGTCAGCACTACGAGCAGTACTTC; CDR3: CASSQHYEQYF
D: TRBD2; V: TRBV5-1; J: TRBJ2-3; size: .; DNA: TGCGCCAGCAGCTCCCCTATAGCGGGAGGCCCTAGCACAGGTACGCAGTATTTT; CDR3: CASSSPIAGGPSTGTQYF
D: .; V: TRBV6-1; J: TRBJ2-2; size: few; DNA: TGTGCCAGCAGCAATGGGGCTATCATGCGGACCGGGGAGCTGTTTTTT; CDR3: CASSNGAIMRTGELFF
D: .; V: TRBV28; J: TRBJ1-4; size: many; DNA: TGTGCCAGCAGTTCCACGACAGCAACTAATGAAAAACTGTTTTTT; CDR3: CASSSTTATNEKLFF
D: .; V: TRBV29-1; J: TRBJ2-5; size: .; DNA: TGCAGCGTTAAAAGGGTCGGCGAGACCCAGTACTTC; CDR3: CSVKRVGETQYF
D: .; V: TRBV20-1; J: TRBJ2-7; size: .; DNA: TGCAGTGCTAGAGATTTCGGGAGCTGGGAGCAGTACTTC; CDR3: CSARDFGSWEQYF
D: TRBD2; V: TRBV12-3/TRBV12-4; J: TRBJ2-3; size: once; DNA: TGTGCCAGCAGCCAGCCCAGCGCCGTGGCGGGAGGCCCCCCGGCGGCTACGCAGTATTTT; CDR3: CASSQPSAVAGGPPAATQYF
D: .; V: TRBV9; J: TRBJ2-5; size: .; DNA: TGTGCCAGCAGCGTCCGGGCCCTTCAAGAGACCCAGTACTTC; CDR3: CASSVRALQETQYF
D: .; V: TRBV6-1; J: TRBJ1-2; size: few; DNA: TGTGCCAGCATAGCAGGGGTAGCAAACTATGGCTACACCTTC; CDR3: CASIAGVANYGYTF